The rows below give T cell receptor beta chains drawn from one sample of a study of T cell responses to AZD1222 COVID-19 vaccine. Method: immunoSEQ multiplex PCR; TCRdb's copy keeps in-frame clones and lacks some. The sample records approximately 73,000 clones, roughly 84% being singletons. The specimen comprised peripheral blood, sampled on day 0 of AZD1222 vaccination. These receptors were collected from an adult in good health. CDR3s include the opening cysteine and the closing phenylalanine or tryptophan. Fields, in order: CDR3 protein, CDR3 DNA, clone size, D gene, V gene, J gene. D genes are given only for firm matches. Clone size is given for some rows only: seen once, a few or many times, or a class if the clone is expanded.

CDR3aa: CELRRGMNTEAFF; CDR3nt: TGTGAACTGCGCCGTGGGATGAACACTGAAGCTTTCTTT; abundance: .; d_gene: .; v_gene: TRBV5-4; j_gene: TRBJ1-1
CDR3aa: CASSLVPTRGEQYF; CDR3nt: TGTGCCAGCAGCTTGGTGCCGACCCGGGGGGAGCAGTACTTC; abundance: .; d_gene: .; v_gene: TRBV5-4; j_gene: TRBJ2-7
CDR3aa: CASSPAQGTGSGYTF; CDR3nt: TGCGCCAGCAGCCCCGCCCAGGGGACAGGATCTGGCTACACCTTC; abundance: few; d_gene: TRBD1; v_gene: TRBV5-1; j_gene: TRBJ1-2
CDR3aa: CASSAREGRTEAFF; CDR3nt: TGTGCCAGCAGCGCCCGGGAAGGGAGAACTGAAGCTTTCTTT; abundance: .; d_gene: .; v_gene: TRBV6-5; j_gene: TRBJ1-1
CDR3aa: CASSQESVGLWNEQFF; CDR3nt: TGCGCCAGCAGCCAAGAAAGTGTGGGGCTCTGGAATGAGCAGTTCTTC; abundance: .; d_gene: .; v_gene: TRBV4-1; j_gene: TRBJ2-1
CDR3aa: CASRPGQDGEQYF; CDR3nt: TGCGCCAGCAGGCCCGGACAGGATGGCGAGCAGTACTTC; abundance: .; d_gene: TRBD1; v_gene: TRBV10-1; j_gene: TRBJ2-7
CDR3aa: CASSDRGYGYTF; CDR3nt: TGTGCCAGCAGTGATAGGGGGTACGGCTACACCTTC; abundance: .; d_gene: .; v_gene: TRBV25-1; j_gene: TRBJ1-2
CDR3aa: CASSSSYLGGEGYTF; CDR3nt: TGTGCCAGCAGCTCATCGTACCTCGGAGGCGAGGGCTACACCTTC; abundance: .; d_gene: .; v_gene: TRBV11-1; j_gene: TRBJ1-2
CDR3aa: CASSLSDRANEQFF; CDR3nt: TGTGCCAGCAGTTTATCGGACAGGGCGAATGAGCAGTTCTTC; abundance: .; d_gene: TRBD1; v_gene: TRBV28; j_gene: TRBJ2-1
CDR3aa: CASRDPAGYTQYF; CDR3nt: TGCGCCAGCCGGGACCCTGCGGGGTATACGCAGTATTTT; abundance: few; d_gene: .; v_gene: TRBV5-1; j_gene: TRBJ2-3
CDR3aa: CASSKDQRWNQPQHF; CDR3nt: TGTGCCAGCAGCAAGGACCAGAGGTGGAATCAGCCCCAGCATTTT; abundance: once; d_gene: .; v_gene: TRBV2; j_gene: TRBJ1-5
CDR3aa: CASSLAGGNEQFF; CDR3nt: TGCGCCAGCAGCTTGGCAGGGGGGAATGAGCAGTTCTTC; abundance: .; d_gene: .; v_gene: TRBV5-1; j_gene: TRBJ2-1
CDR3aa: CASSQRAGDEQFF; CDR3nt: TGTGCCAGCAGCCAAAGGGCCGGGGATGAGCAGTTCTTC; abundance: .; d_gene: .; v_gene: TRBV7-3; j_gene: TRBJ2-1
CDR3aa: CASSYSPILQASRYF; CDR3nt: TGTGCCAGCAGTTACTCGCCCATCCTTCAAGCAAGTAGGTACTTC; abundance: once; d_gene: .; v_gene: TRBV6-2/TRBV6-3; j_gene: TRBJ2-7
CDR3aa: CATNPKGPGRGANVLTF; CDR3nt: TGTGCCACCAACCCGAAGGGCCCGGGGCGCGGGGCCAACGTCCTGACTTTC; abundance: once; d_gene: .; v_gene: TRBV15; j_gene: TRBJ2-6
CDR3aa: CASSESGETQYF; CDR3nt: TGTGCCAGCAGCGAAAGTGGAGAGACCCAGTACTTC; abundance: .; d_gene: .; v_gene: TRBV3-1/TRBV3-2; j_gene: TRBJ2-5
CDR3aa: CASSLAPGLSTDTQYF; CDR3nt: TGTGCCAGCAGCTTAGCCCCGGGGCTGAGCACAGATACGCAGTATTTT; abundance: .; d_gene: .; v_gene: TRBV11-2; j_gene: TRBJ2-3
CDR3aa: CSVDAPGNPFYNEQFF; CDR3nt: TGCAGCGTTGACGCTCCAGGGAATCCCTTCTACAATGAGCAGTTCTTC; abundance: .; d_gene: .; v_gene: TRBV29-1; j_gene: TRBJ2-1
CDR3aa: CASSPQPGLAGMAQHF; CDR3nt: TGTGCCAGCAGCCCTCAACCGGGACTCGCGGGTATGGCCCAGCATTTT; abundance: .; d_gene: .; v_gene: TRBV7-8; j_gene: TRBJ1-5
CDR3aa: CASSLISSYEQYF; CDR3nt: TGTGCCAGCAGCCTTATAAGCTCCTACGAGCAGTACTTC; abundance: .; d_gene: .; v_gene: TRBV11-2; j_gene: TRBJ2-7
CDR3aa: CASSVEETANYGYTF; CDR3nt: TGTGCCAGCAGCGTAGAGGAGACGGCTAACTATGGCTACACCTTC; abundance: .; d_gene: .; v_gene: TRBV9; j_gene: TRBJ1-2
CDR3aa: CASSQVDRGEAFF; CDR3nt: TGTGCCAGCAGCCAAGTGGACAGGGGTGAAGCTTTCTTT; abundance: .; d_gene: TRBD1; v_gene: TRBV3-1/TRBV3-2; j_gene: TRBJ1-1
CDR3aa: CASSEKQYTDTQYF; CDR3nt: TGTGCCAGCAGTGAGAAGCAATACACAGATACGCAGTATTTT; abundance: .; d_gene: .; v_gene: TRBV25-1; j_gene: TRBJ2-3
CDR3aa: CASSIDGNYRADGYTF; CDR3nt: TGTGCCAGTAGTATAGATGGGAATTACAGGGCAGATGGCTACACCTTC; abundance: once; d_gene: .; v_gene: TRBV19; j_gene: TRBJ1-2
CDR3aa: CASSVNGDRVIETQYF; CDR3nt: TGTGCCAGCAGCGTAAATGGGGACAGGGTTATAGAGACCCAGTACTTC; abundance: .; d_gene: TRBD1; v_gene: TRBV9; j_gene: TRBJ2-5
CDR3aa: CATSRDRGTTNEQFF; CDR3nt: TGTGCCACCAGCAGAGATAGGGGGACTACCAATGAGCAGTTCTTC; abundance: .; d_gene: .; v_gene: TRBV15; j_gene: TRBJ2-1
CDR3aa: CASSILTGMNTEAFF; CDR3nt: TGTGCCAGCAGCATCCTAACAGGCATGAACACTGAAGCTTTCTTT; abundance: .; d_gene: .; v_gene: TRBV11-2; j_gene: TRBJ1-1
CDR3aa: CASRWTAENEKLFF; CDR3nt: TGTGCCAGCCGCTGGACAGCCGAAAATGAAAAACTGTTTTTT; abundance: once; d_gene: .; v_gene: TRBV6-5; j_gene: TRBJ1-4
CDR3aa: CASSDLSGGGDEQFF; CDR3nt: TGTGCCAGCAGTGACCTTAGCGGGGGGGGCGATGAGCAGTTCTTC; abundance: .; d_gene: TRBD2; v_gene: TRBV6-4; j_gene: TRBJ2-1
CDR3aa: CASSARLAGGFRDTQYF; CDR3nt: TGTGCCAGCAGCGCGCGACTAGCGGGGGGGTTTAGAGATACGCAGTATTTT; abundance: .; d_gene: TRBD2; v_gene: TRBV9; j_gene: TRBJ2-3
CDR3aa: CAIMAPVSTEAFF; CDR3nt: TGTGCCATCATGGCACCCGTTAGCACTGAAGCTTTCTTT; abundance: .; d_gene: .; v_gene: TRBV10-3; j_gene: TRBJ1-1
CDR3aa: CASSLLPGHTYEQYF; CDR3nt: TGCGCCAGCAGCTTGCTACCAGGGCACACCTACGAGCAGTACTTC; abundance: .; d_gene: .; v_gene: TRBV5-1; j_gene: TRBJ2-7
CDR3aa: CASSLLEGYTQYF; CDR3nt: TGTGCCAGCAGCTTGTTGGAGGGGTATACGCAGTATTTT; abundance: .; d_gene: .; v_gene: TRBV7-3; j_gene: TRBJ2-3
CDR3aa: CASSAGSYLYEQYF; CDR3nt: TGTGCCAGCAGTGCGGGGTCATACCTCTACGAGCAGTACTTC; abundance: .; d_gene: .; v_gene: TRBV28; j_gene: TRBJ2-7
CDR3aa: CASSPRGDTDTQYF; CDR3nt: TGTGCCAGCAGCCCGCGGGGGGACACAGATACGCAGTATTTT; abundance: .; d_gene: TRBD2; v_gene: TRBV7-9; j_gene: TRBJ2-3
CDR3aa: CASSHGGQGATYNEQFF; CDR3nt: TGTGCCAGCAGTCACGGGGGACAGGGGGCGACCTACAATGAGCAGTTCTTC; abundance: .; d_gene: TRBD1; v_gene: TRBV7-8; j_gene: TRBJ2-1
CDR3aa: CATSEPGTGGSNYGYTF; CDR3nt: TGTGCCACCAGTGAGCCCGGGACAGGGGGCTCTAACTATGGCTACACCTTC; abundance: .; d_gene: TRBD1; v_gene: TRBV24-1; j_gene: TRBJ1-2
CDR3aa: CASSAGVLAHETQYF; CDR3nt: TGTGCCAGCAGCGCGGGGGTTCTTGCGCACGAGACCCAGTACTTC; abundance: .; d_gene: .; v_gene: TRBV9; j_gene: TRBJ2-5
CDR3aa: CASSLEGTLNTGELFF; CDR3nt: TGTGCCAGCAGCTTAGAAGGGACACTTAACACCGGGGAGCTGTTTTTT; abundance: once; d_gene: .; v_gene: TRBV7-9; j_gene: TRBJ2-2
CDR3aa: CASSKAYFSTGLPPTRHF; CDR3nt: TGTGCCAGCAGCAAAGCCTATTTCAGTACAGGGTTACCCCCCACCAGGCATTTT; abundance: .; d_gene: .; v_gene: TRBV21-1; j_gene: TRBJ1-5
CDR3aa: CASSNSPGRETQYF; CDR3nt: TGTGCCAGCAGCAACTCACCCGGCAGGGAGACCCAGTACTTC; abundance: once; d_gene: .; v_gene: TRBV9; j_gene: TRBJ2-5
CDR3aa: CASRPGQGSYEQYF; CDR3nt: TGTGCCAGCAGACCGGGACAGGGTTCCTACGAGCAGTACTTC; abundance: .; d_gene: TRBD1; v_gene: TRBV7-8; j_gene: TRBJ2-7
CDR3aa: CASSHVGQGDYEQYF; CDR3nt: TGTGCCAGCAGCCATGTGGGACAGGGAGACTACGAGCAGTACTTC; abundance: .; d_gene: TRBD1; v_gene: TRBV3-1/TRBV3-2; j_gene: TRBJ2-7
CDR3aa: CASSPGTGSQPQHF; CDR3nt: TGTGCCAGCAGCCCTGGGACAGGGAGTCAGCCCCAGCATTTT; abundance: .; d_gene: TRBD1; v_gene: TRBV7-9; j_gene: TRBJ1-5
CDR3aa: CASRLIGNQETQYF; CDR3nt: TGTGCCAGCAGGTTGATAGGGAATCAAGAGACCCAGTACTTC; abundance: .; d_gene: .; v_gene: TRBV5-4; j_gene: TRBJ2-5
CDR3aa: CASSRNQPQHF; CDR3nt: TGTGCCAGCAGCCGAAATCAGCCCCAGCATTTT; abundance: .; d_gene: .; v_gene: TRBV5-8; j_gene: TRBJ1-5
CDR3aa: CATSEWGTGYYNEQFF; CDR3nt: TGTGCCACCAGTGAATGGGGGACAGGGTACTACAATGAGCAGTTCTTC; abundance: few; d_gene: TRBD1; v_gene: TRBV24-1; j_gene: TRBJ2-1
CDR3aa: CASTLTPAASNQPQHF; CDR3nt: TGTGCCAGTACCCTGACACCAGCCGCTAGCAATCAGCCCCAGCATTTT; abundance: few; d_gene: .; v_gene: TRBV19; j_gene: TRBJ1-5
CDR3aa: CASSEEDRTYQPQHF; CDR3nt: TGTGCCAGCAGTGAAGAAGACAGGACTTATCAGCCCCAGCATTTT; abundance: .; d_gene: .; v_gene: TRBV6-1; j_gene: TRBJ1-5
CDR3aa: CASSFGQAETQYF; CDR3nt: TGCGCCAGCAGCTTCGGACAGGCCGAGACCCAGTACTTC; abundance: once; d_gene: TRBD1; v_gene: TRBV5-1; j_gene: TRBJ2-5
CDR3aa: CASIIRTGSSEQFF; CDR3nt: TGTGCCAGCATCATTAGGACAGGTTCCAGTGAGCAGTTCTTC; abundance: .; d_gene: TRBD1; v_gene: TRBV6-5; j_gene: TRBJ2-1
CDR3aa: CASSLAPAGAEAFF; CDR3nt: TGCGCCAGCAGCTTGGCCCCGGCAGGCGCTGAAGCTTTCTTT; abundance: .; d_gene: .; v_gene: TRBV5-1; j_gene: TRBJ1-1
CDR3aa: CASRVAGDSSYEQYF; CDR3nt: TGTGCCAGCCGCGTAGCGGGGGACTCCTCCTACGAGCAGTACTTC; abundance: .; d_gene: TRBD2; v_gene: TRBV6-5; j_gene: TRBJ2-7
CDR3aa: CASSSEAGNEQFF; CDR3nt: TGTGCCAGCAGCTCGGAAGCGGGCAATGAGCAGTTCTTC; abundance: .; d_gene: .; v_gene: TRBV11-3; j_gene: TRBJ2-1
CDR3aa: CASSPGQGNQPQHF; CDR3nt: TGTGCCAGCTCACCTGGACAGGGAAATCAGCCCCAGCATTTT; abundance: .; d_gene: TRBD1; v_gene: TRBV18; j_gene: TRBJ1-5